Listed below are T cell receptor beta chains from one sample, sequenced in a study of shared clonotypes between healthy human individuals. Sequencing used immunoSEQ multiplex PCR; TCRdb keeps in-frame clones, though not all of them. Among roughly 590,000 clones, roughly 95% were seen once, and the ten largest hold 0.11%. Sequenced: naive CD8+ T cells sorted from blood. These receptors were collected from a woman aged 25 to 39 in good health. Both conserved end residues are part of each CDR3. A D gene is named only where the DNA matches it firmly. Rows give clone size only sometimes, using once, few, many, or a class for an expanded clone.

j_call	d_call	v_call	clone_size	cdr3_aa	cdr3_nt
TRBJ2-1	-	TRBV10-2	-	CASVEGNEQFF	TGCGCCAGCGTAGAAGGCAATGAGCAGTTCTTC
TRBJ2-5	TRBD2	TRBV7-9	once	CASSLPTSDLETQYF	TGTGCCAGCAGCCTCCCAACTAGCGACCTGGAGACCCAGTACTTC
TRBJ1-2	-	TRBV21-1	-	CASKGGSYGYTF	TGTGCCAGCAAGGGAGGATCCTATGGCTACACCTTC
TRBJ2-3	-	TRBV11-2	-	CASSLLRTDTQYF	TGTGCCAGCAGCTTACTCAGAACAGATACGCAGTATTTT
TRBJ2-6	-	TRBV15	-	CATSREVGSGANVLTF	TGTGCCACCAGCAGAGAAGTAGGCTCTGGGGCCAACGTCCTGACTTTC
TRBJ2-3	TRBD1	TRBV2	-	CASRYPGQGVTDTQYF	TGTGCCAGCAGATACCCGGGACAGGGGGTCACAGATACGCAGTATTTT
TRBJ2-1	TRBD2	TRBV5-1	-	CASSLASGTRHEQFF	TGCGCCAGCAGCTTAGCTAGCGGGACTCGGCATGAGCAGTTCTTC
TRBJ1-4	-	TRBV28	-	CASSSRTGAEKLFF	TGTGCCAGCAGTTCCCGGACGGGGGCCGAAAAACTGTTTTTT
TRBJ2-3	-	TRBV10-1	-	CASSDQGAPADTQYF	TGCGCCAGCAGTGATCAAGGTGCTCCCGCAGATACGCAGTATTTT
TRBJ1-1	TRBD1	TRBV28	-	CASSPGTGAEAFF	TGTGCCAGCAGTCCCGGGACAGGGGCTGAAGCTTTCTTT
TRBJ1-1	-	TRBV11-2	once	CASSARTYEAFF	TGTGCCAGCAGCGCGCGGACGTATGAAGCTTTCTTT
TRBJ2-7	-	TRBV28	-	CASTGTGREQYF	TGTGCCAGCACCGGAACTGGTCGCGAGCAGTACTTC
TRBJ2-7	-	TRBV23-1	-	CASTSRGRYEQYF	TGCGCCAGCACTTCCAGGGGGAGGTACGAGCAGTACTTC
TRBJ2-1	TRBD2	TRBV4-1	few	CASSQEAGDSYNEQFF	TGCGCCAGCAGCCAAGAAGCGGGAGACTCCTACAATGAGCAGTTCTTC
TRBJ2-3	-	TRBV28	once	CASSPTRQTKNTDTQYF	TGTGCCAGCAGTCCCACCCGACAGACGAAGAACACAGATACGCAGTATTTT
TRBJ2-5	-	TRBV5-1	-	CASSQQGWETQYF	TGCGCCAGCAGCCAACAGGGCTGGGAGACCCAGTACTTC
TRBJ1-5	TRBD1	TRBV27	-	CAIAQGSNQPQHF	TGTGCCATCGCACAGGGGTCAAATCAGCCCCAGCATTTT
TRBJ2-1	-	TRBV5-4	-	CASSLVLDNEQFF	TGTGCCAGCAGCTTGGTACTGGACAATGAGCAGTTCTTC
TRBJ2-7	-	TRBV14	-	CASSTTGNEQYF	TGTGCCAGCAGCACCACAGGAAACGAGCAGTACTTC
TRBJ2-1	TRBD2	TRBV27	once	CASSSVLAGGSNEQFF	TGTGCCAGCAGTTCAGTACTAGCGGGAGGTAGTAATGAGCAGTTCTTC
TRBJ2-4	TRBD2	TRBV5-1	-	CASSLMEGGLKNIQYF	TGCGCCAGCAGCTTAATGGAGGGAGGGCTAAAAAACATTCAGTACTTC
TRBJ2-6	-	TRBV19	-	CASSIVGEAGANVLTF	TGTGCCAGTAGTATAGTTGGGGAGGCTGGGGCCAACGTCCTGACTTTC
TRBJ2-2	TRBD1	TRBV7-9	-	CASSLFTPGQGPGELFF	TGTGCCAGCAGCTTATTCACCCCGGGACAGGGGCCCGGGGAGCTGTTTTTT
TRBJ2-7	TRBD2	TRBV27	-	CASGASGSHEQYF	TGTGCCAGCGGGGCTAGCGGGAGCCACGAGCAGTACTTC
TRBJ2-1	TRBD2	TRBV4-1	-	CASAPRGLAGDRFYNEQFF	TGCGCCAGCGCACCCCGGGGCCTAGCGGGAGATAGGTTTTACAATGAGCAGTTCTTC
TRBJ1-4	-	TRBV28	once	CASSFFIGGDNEKLFF	TGTGCCAGCAGTTTTTTCATAGGGGGAGATAATGAAAAACTGTTTTTT
TRBJ2-3	-	TRBV27	-	CASSLVGFSTDTQYF	TGTGCCAGCAGTTTAGTTGGATTCAGCACAGATACGCAGTATTTT
TRBJ2-7	-	TRBV5-1	-	CASSLALSYEQYF	TGCGCCAGCAGCTTGGCGCTATCCTACGAGCAGTACTTC
TRBJ1-1	-	TRBV5-5	-	CASRTQGSPEAFF	TGTGCCAGCAGGACCCAGGGATCGCCTGAAGCTTTCTTT
TRBJ2-1	TRBD2	TRBV2	-	CASSGLAGPLLDEQFF	TGTGCCAGCAGTGGACTAGCGGGGCCCCTTTTGGATGAGCAGTTCTTC
TRBJ2-2	TRBD2	TRBV7-9	-	CASSFSGRGGELFF	TGTGCCAGCAGTTTTAGCGGGAGAGGCGGGGAGCTGTTTTTT
TRBJ2-7	-	TRBV15	-	CATSRDRHDEQYF	TGTGCCACCAGCAGAGATCGGCACGACGAGCAGTACTTC
TRBJ2-1	TRBD2	TRBV11-2	-	CASSLGGAGGNEQFF	TGTGCCAGCAGCTTAGGCGGGGCGGGGGGTAATGAGCAGTTCTTC
TRBJ2-1	-	TRBV7-9	-	CASSSRGGSNEQFF	TGTGCCAGCAGCTCCAGGGGGGGGAGCAATGAGCAGTTCTTC
TRBJ1-5	-	TRBV19	-	CASSIGQLNQPQHF	TGTGCCAGTAGTATCGGACAGCTAAATCAGCCCCAGCATTTT
TRBJ2-7	-	TRBV28	-	CASSLTVAEQYF	TGTGCCAGCAGTTTAACGGTGGCCGAGCAGTACTTC
TRBJ2-7	-	TRBV12-1	-	CASSSPRGESSYEQYF	TGTGCCAGCAGCTCCCCCAGGGGGGAGAGCTCCTACGAGCAGTACTTC
TRBJ2-7	-	TRBV28	-	CASRRGTEQYF	TGTGCCAGCAGACGAGGGACCGAGCAGTACTTC
TRBJ2-2	TRBD1	TRBV19	-	CASNLKIQGAGTGELFF	TGTGCCAGTAACCTAAAAATTCAGGGGGCAGGGACCGGGGAGCTGTTTTTT
TRBJ2-7	-	TRBV28	-	CASSSTGSHEQYF	TGTGCCAGCAGTTCCACAGGGTCCCACGAGCAGTACTTC
TRBJ2-1	TRBD2	TRBV30	-	CAWSRAVAGVYNEQFF	TGTGCCTGGAGTCGCGCTGTAGCGGGAGTGTACAATGAGCAGTTCTTC
TRBJ2-7	TRBD2	TRBV10-1	once	CASPLAGGNPYEQYF	TGCGCCAGCCCACTAGCGGGAGGGAATCCCTACGAGCAGTACTTC
TRBJ2-7	TRBD1	TRBV6-5	-	CASKKTGPIYEQYF	TGTGCCAGCAAAAAGACAGGGCCCATCTACGAGCAGTACTTC
TRBJ2-7	-	TRBV5-4	once	CASGTLQGRGRFGEQYF	TGTGCCAGCGGGACTCTACAGGGGAGGGGTAGGTTCGGCGAGCAGTACTTC
TRBJ1-6	-	TRBV28	-	CASTPPLHF	TGTGCCAGCACGCCACCCCTCCACTTT
TRBJ2-6	-	TRBV28	-	CASSSLRAASLAGANVLTF	TGTGCCAGCAGCTCCCTACGGGCGGCTTCATTAGCTGGGGCCAACGTCCTGACTTTC
TRBJ1-3	-	TRBV4-2	-	CASSQDVRTELSGNTIYF	TGTGCCAGCAGCCAAGATGTTCGTACGGAACTTTCTGGAAACACCATATATTTT
TRBJ1-1	TRBD1	TRBV28	-	CASSLGNRGFTEAFF	TGTGCCAGCAGTTTAGGGAACAGGGGGTTTACTGAAGCTTTCTTT